This TCR beta chain comes out of a study of blood T cell repertoires in COVID-19. The overall study: Researchers got acute and convalescent COVID-19 samples from the United States, Italy and Spain. The cDNA or gDNA used as material had been derived from T cells, B-cell-depleted T cells, or PBMCs.

J gave up 0 bases and V 4 bases, and 3 bases lay outside the gene matches. In germline, CDR1 is SGHNT, CDR2 YYREEE (reference sequence). The CDR3 is 15 amino acids. In the study's own analysis: Cell counts per sample came from amplifying reference gene primers. This table comes from immunoSEQ multiplex PCR, and its TCRdb copy is limited to in-frame clones, with some not included. The V and J calls and clone size are taken from that table; D and trimming were inferred from the DNA. The repertoire holds roughly 16,000 clones, with 80% to 90% as singletons. This TCR derives from a man in his 70s in a cohort sampled during active COVID-19. The specimen sequenced was peripheral blood. The gene calls are TRBV5-4 and TRBJ2-3, with 9 bases matching TRBD2. The CDR3 DNA sequence: TGTGCCAGCAGCCCAACTAGCGGGAGCACAGATACGCAGTATTTT. It encodes CASSPTSGSTDTQYF.